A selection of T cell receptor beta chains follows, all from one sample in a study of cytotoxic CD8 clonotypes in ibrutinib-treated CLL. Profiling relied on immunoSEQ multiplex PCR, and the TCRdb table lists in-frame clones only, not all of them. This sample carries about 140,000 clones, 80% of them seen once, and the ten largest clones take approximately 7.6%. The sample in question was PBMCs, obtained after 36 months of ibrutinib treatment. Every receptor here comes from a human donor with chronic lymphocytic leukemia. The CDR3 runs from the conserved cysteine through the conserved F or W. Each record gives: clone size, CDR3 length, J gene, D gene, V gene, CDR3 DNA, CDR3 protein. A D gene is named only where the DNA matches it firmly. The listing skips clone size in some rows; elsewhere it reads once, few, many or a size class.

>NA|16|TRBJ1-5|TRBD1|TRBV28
TGTGCCAGCAGCCTGGACAGGGGCTGGGGCAATCAGCCCCAGCATTTT
CASSLDRGWGNQPQHF
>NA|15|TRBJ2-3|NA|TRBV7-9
TGTGCCAGCACTTCGTGGCGGTCTAGCACAGATACGCAGTATTTT
CASTSWRSSTDTQYF
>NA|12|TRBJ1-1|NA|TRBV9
TGTGCCAGCAGCGTCGACCGCGCTGAAGCTTTCTTT
CASSVDRAEAFF
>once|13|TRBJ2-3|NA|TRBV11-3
TGTGCCAGCAGCCCGCAAAATTCAGATACGCAGTATTTT
CASSPQNSDTQYF
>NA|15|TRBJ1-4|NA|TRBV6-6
TGTGCCAGCAGCCACCCGGGTTCAACTAATGAAAAACTGTTTTTT
CASSHPGSTNEKLFF
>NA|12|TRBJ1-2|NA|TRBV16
TGTGCCAGCAGCCAATCGGGCAGGGATAACACCTTC
CASSQSGRDNTF
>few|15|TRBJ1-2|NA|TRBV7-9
TGTGCCAGCAGCTCCCGGGACATACGAGTCAACGGCTACACCTTC
CASSSRDIRVNGYTF
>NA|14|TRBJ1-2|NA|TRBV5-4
TGTGCCAGCAGCTTGAGGCAGGGGAACTATGGCTACACCTTC
CASSLRQGNYGYTF
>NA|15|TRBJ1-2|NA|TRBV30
TGTGCCTGGAGAGTGGGGCCTGGAGGGTCGGGTGGCTACACCTTC
CAWRVGPGGSGGYTF
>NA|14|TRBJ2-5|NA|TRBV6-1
TGTGCCAGCAGCGTACCCCCTGGGGGAGAGACCCAGTACTTC
CASSVPPGGETQYF
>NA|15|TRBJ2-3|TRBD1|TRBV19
TGTGCCAGTAGTATCCGGGACAGGGTCACAGATACGCAGTATTTT
CASSIRDRVTDTQYF
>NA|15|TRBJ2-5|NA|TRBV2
TGTGCCAGCAGTGATATACGTTCTTTCCAAGAGACCCAGTACTTC
CASSDIRSFQETQYF
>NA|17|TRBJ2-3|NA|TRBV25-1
TGTGCCAGCAGTGAAAAATTGGGGGACCCGAAGTTAGATACGCAGTATTTT
CASSEKLGDPKLDTQYF
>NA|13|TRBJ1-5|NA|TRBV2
TGTGCCAGCAGTTATAATAGCAATCAGCCCCAGCATTTT
CASSYNSNQPQHF
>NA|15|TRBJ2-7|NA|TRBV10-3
TGTGCCATCAGTGCACCGGGACGGGGTTCCTACGAGCAGTACTTC
CAISAPGRGSYEQYF
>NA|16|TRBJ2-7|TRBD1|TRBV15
TGTGCCACCAGCAGAGGACAGGGGTCATGGTCCTACGAGCAGTACTTC
CATSRGQGSWSYEQYF
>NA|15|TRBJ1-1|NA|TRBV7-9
TGTGCCAGCAGCTTAGGTTACAGCATGAACACTGAAGCTTTCTTT
CASSLGYSMNTEAFF